This T cell receptor beta chain was identified in a study of T cell responses to AZD1222 COVID-19 vaccine (dated by TCRdb to 2020 to 2022). General notes on the study: AZD1222 recipients with second doses at about 4 weeks or about 12 weeks were pooled, because spike-specific TCR depth and breadth did not differ between schedules. Enrollment into the trials was organized by age into subgroups of 18-55, 56-69 and 70-plus years, and those subgroups contained about 160, 30 and 59 TCR-sequenced participants, respectively. TCR sequencing was performed for fewer than 250 trial participants, of whom around 200 were given two doses of AZD1222 and some 26 were given two doses of MenACWY control vaccine.

The junction shows trimming of 3 bases on V and 0 bases on J, plus 8 bases between the germline ends. The CDR3 spans 13 residues, from the cysteine through the phenylalanine. Only CDR3 DNA is held: 39 bases, read in frame from base 1. Taken from the germline V gene, the CDR1 and CDR2 loops are SQVTM and ANQGSEA. The CDR3 regions of human TCRbeta chains were analyzed by immunosequencing. As for how the authors treated the data: Repertoire TCRs were checked for matches against a reference library of SARS-CoV-2-specific TCRs that had been generated using the MIRA antigen-specificity platform. Breadth meant the fraction of unique TCRs that were SARS-CoV-2-associated, whereas depth meant the fraction of total T cells that were SARS-CoV-2-associated. Using the MIRA data, every spike-specific TCR was mapped to the spike region that the TCR reacted to and assigned to either a CD4 or a CD8 class. Log10-transformed breadth and depth values were compared by one-way ANOVA with Sidak's multiple comparisons tests. TCRdb mirrors the immuneACCESS table, restricted to in-frame sequences. Some clones are absent from its copies; in checked studies, under half trace to an unresolved V gene, and the reason for the others is unknown. Clonal size and the V and J genes are those of that table, whereas D and trimming came from the DNA. The sample contains 150,000 to 200,000 clones, approximately 94% of them found a single time. 9.2% of the sample is taken by the ten largest.

As for this clone: The target of this receptor is not known. No much larger clone exists at a distance of one base, and base qualities are not known.

Sample time point, as interpreted from the label and publication: baseline before first vaccination. Vaccinee samples came from UK trials COV001 and COV002, including a single-blind randomized controlled phase 2/3 trial of AZD1222 (ChAdOx1 nCoV-19) in healthy adults. For TCRbeta chain sequencing, PBMC samples from trial participants were taken at day 0 and at day 28 after the second dose. General conclusions and limits of the study: In the small 56-69-year group, the increase in depth fell short of significance, most likely because of low power. Conclusions about previously exposed vaccinees are limited, since just 5 to 7 AZD1222 recipients were seropositive for SARS-CoV-2 at baseline. Epitopes outside the regions mutated in the B.1.351 and B.1.1.7 variants were reportedly recognized by nearly half of the unique spike-specific TCRs. Most participants were white British and females outnumbered males, and the authors suggested that clonal diversity may have been underestimated. After two AZD1222 doses, spike-specific TCR breadth and depth were significantly higher than at day 0 and than in MenACWY recipients. The vaccine-associated CD4 TCRs covered the entire spike protein, and the dominant responses fell in regions 160-218 and 743-854. Because no day 14 peak-response samples were available, repertoires were characterized only after the peak T cell response.

The sample here was peripheral blood, taken on day 0 of AZD1222 vaccination. The receptor was derived from an adult in good health. Recombination joined TRBV29-1 with TRBJ2-5; the D gene is not confidently resolved. The CDR3 amino acid sequence is: CSVDSADQETQYF. The bases are TGCAGCGTTGATTCGGCAGACCAAGAGACCCAGTACTTC.